This TCR beta chain was documented in a study of T cells after yellow fever vaccination. CDR1 and CDR2 from the germline V gene are SGHTA and FQGNSA. The ends were cut back, 2 bases at V and 3 bases at J, with 16 bases in the middle. This CDR3 has 16 amino acids. Template-switching 5'RACE yielded the TCR cDNA; a universal primer site and UMIs were added in the process. In TCRdb, the 5' RACE reads were re-called with MiXCR into one record per CDR3 protein. The repertoire consists of some 400,000 distinct CDR3 sequences, with around 20% occurring once and the leading ten covering over 15%. Points from the study as a whole: Clonotype sharing between CD4 and CD8 compartments was small. Though weaker, the secondary response peaked faster, on day 5 versus 15.

This clonotype was detected only a few times. Its antigen is unknown. This TCR was sampled from a man aged 18 to 29 who received the YFV17D yellow fever vaccine. This rearrangement joins TRBV7-2 to TRBJ2-5; D is possibly TRBD2 (6 bases). Specimen: PBMCs, collected before the yellow fever booster vaccination. CDR3 amino acids: CASSLSGGGIKETQYF. The CDR3 DNA follows: TGTGCCAGCAGCTTATCGGGTGGAGGGATCAAAGAGACCCAGTACTTC.